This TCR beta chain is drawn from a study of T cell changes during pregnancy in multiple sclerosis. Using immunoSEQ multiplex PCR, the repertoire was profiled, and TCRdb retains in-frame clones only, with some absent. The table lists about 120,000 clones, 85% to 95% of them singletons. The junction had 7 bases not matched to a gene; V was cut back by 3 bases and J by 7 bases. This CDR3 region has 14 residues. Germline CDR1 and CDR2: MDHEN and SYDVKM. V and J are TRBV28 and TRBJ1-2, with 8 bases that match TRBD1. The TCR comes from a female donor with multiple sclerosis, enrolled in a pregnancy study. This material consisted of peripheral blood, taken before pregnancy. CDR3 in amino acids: CASSLVPGGAGYTF. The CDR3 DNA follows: TGTGCCAGCAGTTTGGTTCCAGGGGGCGCTGGCTACACCTTC.